The clone carrying this TCR beta chain came up many times. These data come from a study of early T cells in non-severe SARS-CoV-2 infection. One entry per CDR3 protein results from TCRdb running MiXCR on the 5' RACE reads. The sample holds more than 20,000 distinct CDR3 sequences; 3.6% are singletons and the top ten take 4.5% to 6%. The sequence derives from an adult who was a healthcare worker with PCR-confirmed SARS-CoV-2 infection or an uninfected control (not recorded which). The sample taken for sequencing was whole blood.

CDR3 in DNA: TGTGCCAGCAGTTTATTGGGCAATCAGCCCCAGCATTTT. Protein sequence: CASSLLGNQPQHF. The V and J genes are TRBV28 and TRBJ1-5; the D is unclear. V was pared by 1 base and J by 2 bases, with 3 bases between. The germline V gene has CDR1 MDHEN and CDR2 SYDVKM. This CDR3 comprises 13 residues. Full variable domain (outside the CDR3, taken from reference TRBV28 and TRBJ1-5): DVKVTQSSRYLVKRTGEKVFLECVQDMDHENMFWYRQDPGLGLRLIYFSYDVKMKEKGDIPEGYSVSREKKERFSLILESASTNQTSMYLCASSLLGNQPQHFGDGTRLSIL.